The clone carrying this TCR beta chain showed up many times. TCRdb reanalysed the 5' RACE reads using MiXCR and keeps one entry per CDR3 protein. In the table there are tens of thousands of distinct CDR3 sequences, about 7.1% of which are singletons. The data are from a study of T-cell memory formation after mild COVID-19. The germline gives CDR1 SGDLS, CDR2 YYNGEE. The CDR3 is 15 amino acids. V lost 2 bases and J lost 5, with 16 bases in between. The sample was PBMCs or a T cell subset sorted from them (not recorded which). The gene calls are TRBV9 and TRBJ2-5; D is possibly TRBD1 (5 bases). The sequence was obtained from a man between 18 and 35 years old who had mild COVID-19 (a few samples of this study predate the infection). Cell type and time point are not known. CDR3 sequence reads: CASSVSRRVTETQYF. In DNA, the CDR3 is TGTGCCAGCAGCGTTTCACGCAGGGTTACGGAGACCCAGTACTTC.